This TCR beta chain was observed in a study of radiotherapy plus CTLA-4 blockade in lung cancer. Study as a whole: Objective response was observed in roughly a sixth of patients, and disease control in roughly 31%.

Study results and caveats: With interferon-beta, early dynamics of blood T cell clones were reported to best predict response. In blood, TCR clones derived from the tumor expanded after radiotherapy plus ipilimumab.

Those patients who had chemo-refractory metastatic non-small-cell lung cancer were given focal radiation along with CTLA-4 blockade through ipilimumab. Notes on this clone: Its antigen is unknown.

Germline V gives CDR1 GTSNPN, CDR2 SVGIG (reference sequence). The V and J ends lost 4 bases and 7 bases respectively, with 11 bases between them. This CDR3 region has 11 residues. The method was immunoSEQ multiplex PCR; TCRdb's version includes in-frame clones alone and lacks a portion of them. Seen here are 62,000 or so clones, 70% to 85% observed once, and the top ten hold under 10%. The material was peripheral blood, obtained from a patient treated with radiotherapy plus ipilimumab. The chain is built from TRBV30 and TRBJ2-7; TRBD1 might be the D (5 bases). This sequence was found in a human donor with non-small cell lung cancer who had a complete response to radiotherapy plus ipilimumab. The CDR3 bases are TGTGCCTGGAAAACAGGTAGGGAGCAGTACTTC. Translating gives CAWKTGREQYF.